The T cell receptor beta chain under discussion was sequenced for a study of blood T cell repertoires in COVID-19. Overall study context: The cDNA or gDNA used as material had been derived from T cells, B-cell-depleted T cells, or PBMCs.

Assay used: immunoSEQ multiplex PCR; TCRdb lists only in-frame clones, some missing. The sample consists of 95,000 to 150,000 clones, 84% of them appearing once. Cohorts were assigned according to the clinical history that participants reported. This clone was seen once. Trimming pared 11 bases from V and 8 bases from J, leaving 18 bases between. This CDR3 contains 12 residues. Germline V gives CDR1 MNHNY, CDR2 SVGAGI (reference sequence). Sequencing was done on a sample of PBMCs or T cells enriched from blood (not recorded which). The TCR was taken from a woman aged 25 to 39 who had recovered from COVID-19. The rearrangement links TRBV6-6 to TRBJ1-2, with a tentative D call TRBD1 (5 bases). CDR3 sequence: CASHRQPGGYTF. The CDR3 DNA reads TGTGCCTCCCACCGACAGCCCGGGGGCTACACCTTC.